This T cell receptor (beta chain) is from a study of early T cells in non-severe SARS-CoV-2 infection. Study as a whole: RNA in bulk from unsorted whole blood was sequenced, and chains were unpaired. General study points: Matches to VDJdb favored anti-spike CD8 responses and missed private and CD4 specificities.

TCRdb analysed the 5' RACE reads with MiXCR anew, one entry per CDR3 protein. The sample comprises approximately 100,000 distinct CDR3 sequences, approximately 10% of which are singletons, and approximately 5% rests with the top ten. Germline V gives CDR1 SGHTA, CDR2 FQGNSA. The CDR3 is 16 residues long. Between the trimmed V and J ends, which lost 1 base and 1 base, there was a span of 13 bases. This clonotype was seen once. Its target is not known. V gene TRBV7-2 combines with J gene TRBJ1-1, with D unresolved. This clonotype was obtained from an adult who was a healthcare worker with PCR-confirmed SARS-CoV-2 infection or an uninfected control (not recorded which). The material sequenced was whole blood. CDR3 nucleotide sequence: TGTGCCAGCAGCTTAGAGACGGGCCGAAGGAACACTGAAGCTTTCTTT. The encoded protein is CASSLETGRRNTEAFF.